Given below is one T cell receptor (beta chain) in context. Measured with immunoSEQ multiplex PCR; TCRdb has only the in-frame clones, and not every one. In the table there are about 14,000 clones, around 69% of which are singletons. These data come from a study of blood T cell repertoires in COVID-19. The sample comprised peripheral blood. The TCR originated in a boy between 2 and 10 years old with active or convalescent COVID-19.

The chain's CDR3 is CASSLGGQGPGSTEAFF. The CDR3 bases are TGCGCCAGCAGCTTGGGGGGACAGGGGCCGGGAAGCACTGAAGCTTTCTTT. The chain joins TRBV5-1 to TRBJ1-1; 10 bases are a match to TRBD1. Per germline, CDR1 SGHRS and CDR2 YFSETQ. CDR3 length: 17 amino acids. The junction had 9 bases not matched to a gene; V was cut back by 0 bases and J by 4 bases.